These 18 T cell receptor beta chains were sequenced from one sample in a study of Ad26.COV2.S vaccination and SARS-CoV-2 variants. TCRdb's table, derived via immunoSEQ multiplex PCR, lists solely in-frame clones and lacks some. Found here are just over 350,000 clones, 80% to 90% of them singletons; the top ten hold 2.5% to 3.5%. The treatment was: roughly 18 received Ad26.COV2.S at low or high dose, single or two shots; several received placebo; per-sample allocation not given. Day 63 after the first injection of vaccine or placebo was the sampling time. The starting material was peripheral blood, obtained in a trial of Ad26.COV2.S vaccine versus placebo. These receptors all come from a person aged 18-65 years who received the Ad26.COV2.S COVID-19 vaccine or a placebo.

This clone was seen a single time. The CDR3 bases are TGTGCCTGGAGTACTAACGATTTAGGTACGCAGTATTTT. Translated: CAWSTNDLGTQYF. The rearrangement links TRBV30 to TRBJ2-3; D is uncertain. The CDR3 loop spans 13 amino acids. V was trimmed by 2 bases and J by 8 bases, leaving 14 bases between them. CDR1 and CDR2 (germline): GTSNPN, SVGIG (reference sequence).

The rearrangement joins TRBV9 to TRBJ1-1; D gene uncertain. Germline V gene sequence: CDR1 SGDLS, CDR2 YYNGEE. This CDR3 spans 12 amino acids. V lost 1 base to trimming and J lost 8 bases, with 9 bases between them. DNA of the CDR3: TGTGCCAGCAGCGTAATAGGGTCAGAAGCTTTCTTT. It translates to CASSVIGSEAFF.

This clone was counted a few times. The chain couples TRBV2 to TRBJ1-1; 7 nucleotides align to TRBD1. The germline V gene has CDR1 SNHLY and CDR2 FYNNEI. The CDR3 is made up of 14 amino acids. V shed 5 bases, J shed 5 bases, and the junction held 8 bases outside the gene matches. CDR3 loop: CASSTYRGVTEAFF. In DNA, the CDR3 is TGTGCCAGCAGTACTTACAGGGGAGTTACTGAAGCTTTCTTT.

This chain uses TRBV4-1 with TRBJ2-3; TRBD2 matches 8 bases. The CDR3 consists of 16 residues. Germline CDR1 reads MGHRA; CDR2 reads YSYEKL. J lost 2 bases, V lost 2 bases, and 6 bases had no gene match. CDR3 nucleotides: TGCGCCAGCAGCCAAAAACTAGCGGACTACACAGATACGCAGTATTTT. Translating it yields CASSQKLADYTDTQYF.

This clone was observed a single time. Other DNA sequences in this specimen translate into the identical CDR3. The V and J genes are TRBV5-4 and TRBJ2-1; D gene uncertain. CDR1 and CDR2 from the germline V gene are SGHNT and YYREEE (reference sequence). V dropped 2 bases and J dropped 5 bases, with 8 bases sitting between them. The CDR3 runs to 13 residues. The CDR3 protein is CASSLGTDNEQFF. CDR3 nucleotides: TGTGCCAGCAGCTTAGGCACAGACAATGAGCAGTTCTTC.

The rearrangement joins TRBV10-1 to TRBJ2-5; D is uncertain. V lost 4 bases, J lost 1 base, and 13 bases lay in between. The CDR3 extends over 15 amino acids. CDR1 and CDR2 (germline): WNHNN, SYGVQD (reference sequence). The CDR3 loop reads CASSGSPWTQETQYF. The CDR3 DNA reads TGCGCCAGCAGTGGTTCCCCTTGGACCCAAGAGACCCAGTACTTC.

The V gene is TRBV29-1, the J gene TRBJ2-5, with TRBD1 identical over 8 bases. CDR3 length: 12 amino acids. The V and J ends lost 7 bases and 3 bases, in that order; junction bases with no gene match: 4. From germline, CDR1 is SQVTM and CDR2 ANQGSEA. CDR3 protein: CSAQTGEETQYF. The CDR3 DNA reads as TGCAGCGCCCAGACAGGGGAAGAGACCCAGTACTTC.

The rearrangement joins TRBV23-1 to TRBJ1-2; the match to TRBD1 covers 8 bases. TRBV23-1 qualifies as an ORF whose function is uncertain. The V segment lost 0 bases and the J segment 6 bases; nucleotides outside the gene matches: 3. CDR3 length: 14 residues. Written as DNA, the CDR3 is TGCGCCAGCAGTCAATCGGGCAGGGGGCATGGCTACACCTTC. This encodes CASSQSGRGHGYTF.

This CDR3 reads CASSTGTSGYEQYF. Written as DNA, the CDR3 is TGCGCCAGCAGCACCGGGACTAGCGGATACGAGCAGTACTTC. V and J are TRBV5-1 and TRBJ2-7; 11 positions agree with TRBD2. Germline CDR1 SGHRS, CDR2 YFSETQ. CDR3 length: 14 residues. The V segment lost 4 bases and the J segment 4 bases; nucleotides outside the gene matches: 4.

This chain links TRBV2 with TRBJ2-2, with 11 nucleotides matching TRBD1. Unmatched junction bases numbered 7, after V lost 9 bases and J lost 7 bases. The germline CDR1 and CDR2 sequences are SNHLY and FYNNEI. The CDR3 is 14 residues long. CDR3 nucleotides: TGTGCCAGTGGACAGGGGGCTGGTGGCGGGGAGCTGTTTTTT. The encoded protein is CASGQGAGGGELFF.

With respect to this clone: Germline and junction disagree at one end, which may indicate a read error. The V and J genes are TRBV7-7 and TRBJ2-2; D is ambiguous. Germline V gives CDR1 SSHAT, CDR2 FNYEAQ (reference sequence). The CDR3 runs 15 residues. CDR3 amino acids: CASSPIPLDTGELFF. As DNA, the CDR3 is TGTGCTAGCAGCCCGATCCCTCTCGACACCGGGGAGCTGTTTTTT.

The V gene is TRBV5-1, the J gene TRBJ2-2; TRBD2 aligns across 14 bases. The CDR3 is made up of 14 amino acids. After removal of 7 bases from V and 5 bases from J, the junction contained 1 base not matched to a gene. The germline V gene encodes CDR1 SGHRS and CDR2 YFSETQ. DNA for the CDR3: TGCGCCAGCGGGACTAGCGGGAGTACCGGGGAGCTGTTTTTT. This encodes CASGTSGSTGELFF.

V and J are TRBV25-1 and TRBJ2-7, with 9 bases that match TRBD2. CDR1 is MGHDK, CDR2 SYGVNS, per germline. V shed 2 bases and J 5 bases; nucleotides not matched to a gene: 10. The CDR3 contains 16 residues. The CDR3 spells CASSEGVAGAENEQYF. CDR3 bases: TGTGCCAGCAGTGAAGGGGTAGCGGGAGCCGAGAACGAGCAGTACTTC.

V and J are TRBV2 and TRBJ2-5, with 9 bases aligning to TRBD1. The CDR3 contains 15 residues. Germline V gene sequence: CDR1 SNHLY, CDR2 FYNNEI. The V and J ends lost 8 bases and 1 base, in that order; junction bases with no gene match: 8. The CDR3 region has the DNA TGTGCCAGCCGAGGGGGGGACAGGGTCCAAGAGACCCAGTACTTC. Amino acid sequence: CASRGGDRVQETQYF.

V gene TRBV7-9 combines with J gene TRBJ2-3, with 9 bases identical to TRBD1. The germline gives CDR1 SEHNR, CDR2 FQNEAQ (reference sequence). The CDR3 has 15 amino acids. J lost 2 bases, V lost 5 bases, and 5 bases had no gene match. CDR3 sequence: CASSARDRATDTQYF. The CDR3 bases are TGTGCCAGCAGCGCCCGGGACAGGGCCACAGATACGCAGTATTTT.

The chain joins TRBV5-1 to TRBJ1-6, with D perhaps TRBD1 (5 bases). The germline V and J ends were trimmed by 4 bases and 13 bases, with 18 bases remaining between them. CDR1 is SGHRS and CDR2 is YFSETQ in the germline V gene. The CDR3 has 14 residues. The CDR3 sequence is CASSPGPPGWPLHF. CDR3 in DNA: TGCGCCAGCAGCCCGGGGCCCCCGGGGTGGCCCCTCCACTTT.

The CDR3 bases are TGTGCCAGTAGTATAGCGGGCAGCTCCCTCTCTGGAAACACCATATATTTT. Residues: CASSIAGSSLSGNTIYF. The V and J genes are TRBV19 and TRBJ1-3; no definite D call. The CDR3 extends over 17 amino acids. V lost 1 base and J 0 bases, leaving 13 bases between the germline ends. CDR1 LNHDA and CDR2 SQIVND come from the germline V gene (reference sequence). The full variable domain, with the rest looked up from reference TRBV19 and TRBJ1-3, is DGGITQSPKYLFRKEGQNVTLSCEQNLNHDAMYWYRQDPGQGLRLIYYSQIVNDFQKGDIAEGYSVSREKKESFPLTVTSAQKNPTAFYLCASSIAGSSLSGNTIYFGEGSWLTVV.

The V call is TRBV10-1, the J call TRBJ1-2; D is uncertain. V lost 5 bases and J lost 7, with 20 bases in between. Germline V gene data show CDR1 as WNHNN and CDR2 as SYGVQD (reference sequence). The CDR3 spans 15 residues. CDR3 loop: CASSPNRAGEFGYTF. In DNA form, the CDR3 reads TGCGCCAGCAGTCCCAATCGCGCAGGCGAGTTTGGCTACACCTTC.